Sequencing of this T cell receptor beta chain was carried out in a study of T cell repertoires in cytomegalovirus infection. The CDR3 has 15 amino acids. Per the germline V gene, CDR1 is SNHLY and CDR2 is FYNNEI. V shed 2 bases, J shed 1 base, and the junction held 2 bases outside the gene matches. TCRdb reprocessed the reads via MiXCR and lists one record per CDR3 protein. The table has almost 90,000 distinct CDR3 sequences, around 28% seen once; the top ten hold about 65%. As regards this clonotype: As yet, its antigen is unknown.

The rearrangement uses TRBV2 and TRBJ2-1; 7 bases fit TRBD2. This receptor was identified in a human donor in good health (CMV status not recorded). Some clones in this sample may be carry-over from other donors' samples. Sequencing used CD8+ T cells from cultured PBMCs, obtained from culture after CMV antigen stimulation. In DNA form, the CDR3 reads TGTGCCAGCAGTGAATTGGGGGGGTCCTACAATGAGCAGTTCTTC. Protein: CASSELGGSYNEQFF.